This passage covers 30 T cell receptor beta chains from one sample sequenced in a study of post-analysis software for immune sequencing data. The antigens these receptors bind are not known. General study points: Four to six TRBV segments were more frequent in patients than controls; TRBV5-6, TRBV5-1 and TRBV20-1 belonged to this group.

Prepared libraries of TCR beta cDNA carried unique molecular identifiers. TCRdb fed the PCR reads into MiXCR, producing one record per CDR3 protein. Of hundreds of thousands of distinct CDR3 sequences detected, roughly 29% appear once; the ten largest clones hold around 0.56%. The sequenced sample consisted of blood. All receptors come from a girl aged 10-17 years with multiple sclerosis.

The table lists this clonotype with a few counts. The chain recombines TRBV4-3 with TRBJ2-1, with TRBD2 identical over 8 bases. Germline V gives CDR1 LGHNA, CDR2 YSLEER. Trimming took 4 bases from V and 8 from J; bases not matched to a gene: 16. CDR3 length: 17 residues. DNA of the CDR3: TGCGCCAGCAGCCGAACGCTCGGGACTAGAGGGAGCGATGAGCAGTTCTTC. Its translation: CASSRTLGTRGSDEQFF.

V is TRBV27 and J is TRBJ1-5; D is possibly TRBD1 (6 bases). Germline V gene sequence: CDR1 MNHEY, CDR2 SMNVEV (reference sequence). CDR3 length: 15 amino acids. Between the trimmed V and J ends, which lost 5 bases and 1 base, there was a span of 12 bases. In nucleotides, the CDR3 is TGTGCCAGCAGTCCCCACAGGGCAAGCAATCAGCCCCAGCATTTT. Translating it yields CASSPHRASNQPQHF.

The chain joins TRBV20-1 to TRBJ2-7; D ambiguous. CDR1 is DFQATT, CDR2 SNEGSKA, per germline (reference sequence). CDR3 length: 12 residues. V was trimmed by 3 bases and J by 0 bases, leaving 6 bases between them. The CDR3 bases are TGCAGTGCTAGTTCGAGCTCCTACGAGCAGTACTTC. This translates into CSASSSSYEQYF.

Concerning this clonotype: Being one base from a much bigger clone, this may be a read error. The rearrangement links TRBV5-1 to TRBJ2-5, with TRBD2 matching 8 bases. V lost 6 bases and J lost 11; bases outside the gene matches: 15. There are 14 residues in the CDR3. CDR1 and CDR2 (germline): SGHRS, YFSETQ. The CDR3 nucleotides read TGCGCCAGCACCACTAGCGGCCGGCATAATGAGCAGTACTTC. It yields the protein CASTTSGRHNEQYF.

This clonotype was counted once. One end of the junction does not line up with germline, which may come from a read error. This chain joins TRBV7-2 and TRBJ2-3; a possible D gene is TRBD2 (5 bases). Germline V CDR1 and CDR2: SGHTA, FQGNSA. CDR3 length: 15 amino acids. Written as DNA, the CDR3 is TGTGCCGGCAGCCCCCACGGGGTCTACACGGATACGCAGTATTTT. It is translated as CAGSPHGVYTDTQYF.

The CDR3: CASSAPTPGNTIYF. In DNA, the CDR3 is TGTGCCAGCAGCGCCCCGACCCCCGGAAACACCATATATTTT. The chain uses TRBV9 and TRBJ1-3; D is ambiguous. Looked up from germline, CDR1 is SGDLS and CDR2 is YYNGEE. CDR3 length: 14 residues. V was clipped by 3 bases and J by 4 bases, with 11 bases between them. The whole variable domain, remainder taken from reference TRBV9 and TRBJ1-3, is DSGVTQTPKHLITATGQRVTLRCSPRSGDLSVYWYQQSLDQGLQFLIQYYNGEERAKGNILERFSAQQFPDLHSELNLSSLELGDSALYFCASSAPTPGNTIYFGEGSWLTVV.

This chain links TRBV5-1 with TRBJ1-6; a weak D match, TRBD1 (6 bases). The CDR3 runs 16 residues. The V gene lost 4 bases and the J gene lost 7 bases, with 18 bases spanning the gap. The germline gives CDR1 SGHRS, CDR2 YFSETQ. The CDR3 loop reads CASSHTPDRYNSPLHF. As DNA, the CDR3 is TGCGCCAGCAGCCATACTCCGGACAGATACAATTCACCCCTCCACTTT.

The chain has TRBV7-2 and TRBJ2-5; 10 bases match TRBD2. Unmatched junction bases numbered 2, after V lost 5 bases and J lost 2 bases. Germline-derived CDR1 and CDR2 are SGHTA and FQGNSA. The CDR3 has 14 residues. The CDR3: CASSVSGGQETQYF. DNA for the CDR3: TGTGCCAGCAGCGTTAGCGGGGGGCAAGAGACCCAGTACTTC. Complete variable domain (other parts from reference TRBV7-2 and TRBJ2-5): GAGVSQSPSNKVTEKGKDVELRCDPISGHTALYWYRQSLGQGLEFLIYFQGNSAPDKSGLPSDRFSAERTGGSVSTLTIQRTQQEDSAVYLCASSVSGGQETQYFGPGTRLLVL.

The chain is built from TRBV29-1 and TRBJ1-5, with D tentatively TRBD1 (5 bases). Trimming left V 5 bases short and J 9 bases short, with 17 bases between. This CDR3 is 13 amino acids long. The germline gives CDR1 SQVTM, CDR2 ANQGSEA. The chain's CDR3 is CSVRVAGDRPQHF. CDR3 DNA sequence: TGCAGCGTTCGTGTCGCGGGGGACCGGCCCCAGCATTTT.

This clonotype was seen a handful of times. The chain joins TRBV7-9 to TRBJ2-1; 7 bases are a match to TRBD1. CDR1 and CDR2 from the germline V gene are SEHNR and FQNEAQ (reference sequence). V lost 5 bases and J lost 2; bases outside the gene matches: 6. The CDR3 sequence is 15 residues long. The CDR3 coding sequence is TGTGCCAGCAGCCGAGGGACAGTCACCTACAATGAGCAGTTCTTC. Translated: CASSRGTVTYNEQFF.

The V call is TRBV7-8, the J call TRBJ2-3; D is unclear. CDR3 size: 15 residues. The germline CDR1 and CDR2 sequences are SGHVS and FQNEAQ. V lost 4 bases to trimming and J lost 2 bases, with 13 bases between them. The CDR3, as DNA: TGTGCCAGCAGCTCACCTGAAGGGAACACAGATACGCAGTATTTT. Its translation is CASSSPEGNTDTQYF.

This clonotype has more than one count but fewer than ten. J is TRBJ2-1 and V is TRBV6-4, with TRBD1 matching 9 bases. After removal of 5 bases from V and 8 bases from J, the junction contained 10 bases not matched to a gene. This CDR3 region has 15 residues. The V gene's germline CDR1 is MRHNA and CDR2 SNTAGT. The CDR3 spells CASSPGGQGSDEQFF. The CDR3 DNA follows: TGTGCCAGCAGTCCCGGGGGACAGGGTTCCGATGAGCAGTTCTTC.

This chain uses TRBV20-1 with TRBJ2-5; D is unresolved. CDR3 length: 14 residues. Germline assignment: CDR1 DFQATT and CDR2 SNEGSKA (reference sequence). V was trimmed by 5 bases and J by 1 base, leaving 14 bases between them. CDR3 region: CSALKDASQETQYF. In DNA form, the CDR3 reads TGCAGTGCTCTGAAGGACGCCAGCCAAGAGACCCAGTACTTC.

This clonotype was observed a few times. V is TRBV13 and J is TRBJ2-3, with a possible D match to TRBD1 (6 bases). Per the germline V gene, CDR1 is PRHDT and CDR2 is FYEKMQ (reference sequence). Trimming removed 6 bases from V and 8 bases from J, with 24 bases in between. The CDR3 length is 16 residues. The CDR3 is CASSQIGLGGKGTQYF. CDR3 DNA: TGTGCCAGCAGTCAGATTGGCCTTGGGGGCAAGGGTACGCAGTATTTT.

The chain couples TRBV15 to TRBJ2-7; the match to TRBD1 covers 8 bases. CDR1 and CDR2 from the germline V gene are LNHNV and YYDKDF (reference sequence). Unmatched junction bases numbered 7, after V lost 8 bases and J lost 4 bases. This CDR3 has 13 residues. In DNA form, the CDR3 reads TGTGCCACCTCGCCAGGGGGCACATACGAGCAGTACTTC. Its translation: CATSPGGTYEQYF.

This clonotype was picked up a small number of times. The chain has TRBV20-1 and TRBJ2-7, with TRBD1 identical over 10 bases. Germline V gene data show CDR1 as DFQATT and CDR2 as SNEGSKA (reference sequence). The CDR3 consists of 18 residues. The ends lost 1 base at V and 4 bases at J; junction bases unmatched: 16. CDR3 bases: TGCAGTGCTAGAGGATTGGGGGACAGGGGACTTTTTGGGTACGAGCAGTACTTC. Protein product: CSARGLGDRGLFGYEQYF.

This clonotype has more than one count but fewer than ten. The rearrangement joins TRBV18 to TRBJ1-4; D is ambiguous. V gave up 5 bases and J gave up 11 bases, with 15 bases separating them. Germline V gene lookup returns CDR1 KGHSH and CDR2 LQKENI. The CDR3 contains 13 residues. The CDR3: CASSSSSGRKLFF. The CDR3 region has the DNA TGTGCCAGCTCATCTTCCTCCGGGAGGAAACTGTTTTTT.

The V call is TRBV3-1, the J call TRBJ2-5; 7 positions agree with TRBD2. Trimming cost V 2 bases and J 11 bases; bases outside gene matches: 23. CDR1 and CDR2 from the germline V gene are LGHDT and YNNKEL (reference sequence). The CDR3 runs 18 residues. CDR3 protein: CASSQFRISGRADNEQYF. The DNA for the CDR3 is TGTGCCAGCAGCCAATTCCGGATTAGTGGGAGGGCCGACAATGAGCAGTACTTC.

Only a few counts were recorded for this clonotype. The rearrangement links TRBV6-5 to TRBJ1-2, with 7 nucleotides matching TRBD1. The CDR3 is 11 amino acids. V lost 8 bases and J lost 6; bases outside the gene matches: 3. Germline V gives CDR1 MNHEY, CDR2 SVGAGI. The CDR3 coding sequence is TGTGCCAGCCAGGGGGATAATGGCTACACCTTC. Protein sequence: CASQGDNGYTF.

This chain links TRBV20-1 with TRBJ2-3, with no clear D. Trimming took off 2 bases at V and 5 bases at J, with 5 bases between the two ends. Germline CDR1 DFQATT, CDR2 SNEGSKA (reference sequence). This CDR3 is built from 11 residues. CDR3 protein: CSARREDTQYF. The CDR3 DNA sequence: TGCAGTGCTAGAAGGGAAGATACGCAGTATTTT.

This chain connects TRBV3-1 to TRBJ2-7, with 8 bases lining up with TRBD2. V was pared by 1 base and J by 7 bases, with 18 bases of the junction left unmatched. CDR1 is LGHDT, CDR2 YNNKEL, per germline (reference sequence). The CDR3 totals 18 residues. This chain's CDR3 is CASSQGVSSSGVNREQYF. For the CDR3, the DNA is TGTGCCAGCAGCCAAGGGGTTTCGAGTAGCGGGGTCAACCGGGAGCAGTACTTC.

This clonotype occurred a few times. CDR3 loop: CASSLDGTGSADTQYF. DNA of the CDR3: TGTGCCAGCAGCTTAGATGGGACAGGGTCGGCAGATACGCAGTATTTT. The chain carries TRBV7-2 and TRBJ2-3, with TRBD1 matching 9 bases. This CDR3 has 16 residues. With 1 base clipped from V and 4 bases from J, the junction kept 6 bases outside the gene matches. In germline, CDR1 is SGHTA, CDR2 FQGNSA.

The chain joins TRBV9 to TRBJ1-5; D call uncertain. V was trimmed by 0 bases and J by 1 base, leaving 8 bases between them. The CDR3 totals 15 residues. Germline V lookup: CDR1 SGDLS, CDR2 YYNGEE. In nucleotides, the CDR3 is TGTGCCAGCAGCGTAGACTCCGGGAGCAATCAGCCCCAGCATTTT. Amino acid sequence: CASSVDSGSNQPQHF.

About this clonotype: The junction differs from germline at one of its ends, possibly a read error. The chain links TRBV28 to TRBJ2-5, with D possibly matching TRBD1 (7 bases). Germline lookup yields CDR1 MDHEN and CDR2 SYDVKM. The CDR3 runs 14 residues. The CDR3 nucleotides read TGTGCCAACAGTTCTCCAGGGGGGATCGGGGGCCAGTACTTC. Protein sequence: CANSSPGGIGGQYF. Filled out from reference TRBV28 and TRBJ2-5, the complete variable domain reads DVKVTQSSRYLVKRTGEKVFLECVQDMDHENMFWYRQDPGLGLRLIYFSYDVKMKEKGDIPEGYSVSREKKERFSLILESASTNQTSMYLCANSSPGGIGGQYFGPGTRLLVL.

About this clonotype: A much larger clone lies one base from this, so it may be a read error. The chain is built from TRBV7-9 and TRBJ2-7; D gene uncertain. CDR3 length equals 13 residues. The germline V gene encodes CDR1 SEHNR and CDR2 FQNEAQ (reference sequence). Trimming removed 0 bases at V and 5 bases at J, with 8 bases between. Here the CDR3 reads CASSLAAANEQYF. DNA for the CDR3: TGTGCCAGCAGCTTAGCTGCCGCCAACGAGCAGTACTTC.

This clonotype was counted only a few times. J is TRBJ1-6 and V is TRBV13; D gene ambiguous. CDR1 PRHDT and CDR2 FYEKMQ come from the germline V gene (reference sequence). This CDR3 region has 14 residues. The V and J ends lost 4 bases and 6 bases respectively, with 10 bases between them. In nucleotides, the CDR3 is TGTGCCAGCAGCTCTACACGGCTTAATTCACCCCTCCACTTT. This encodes CASSSTRLNSPLHF. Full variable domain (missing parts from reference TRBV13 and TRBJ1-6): AAGVIQSPRHLIKEKRETATLKCYPIPRHDTVYWYQQGPGQDPQFLISFYEKMQSDKGSIPDRFSAQQFSDYHSELNMSSLELGDSALYFCASSSTRLNSPLHFGNGTRLTVT.

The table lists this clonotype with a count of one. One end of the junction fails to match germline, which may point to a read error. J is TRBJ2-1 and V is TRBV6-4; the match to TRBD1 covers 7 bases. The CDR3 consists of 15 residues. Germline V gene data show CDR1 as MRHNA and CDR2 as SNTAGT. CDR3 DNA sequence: TGTGCCAGCAGCGACAGGGCAGAACTATACAATGAGCGGTTCTTC. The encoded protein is CASSDRAELYNERFF.

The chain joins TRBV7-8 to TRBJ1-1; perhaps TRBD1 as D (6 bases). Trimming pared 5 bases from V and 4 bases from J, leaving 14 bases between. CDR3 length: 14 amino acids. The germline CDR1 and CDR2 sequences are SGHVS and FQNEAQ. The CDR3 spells CASSPTGWGTEAFF. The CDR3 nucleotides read TGTGCCAGCAGCCCCACAGGGTGGGGCACTGAAGCTTTCTTT. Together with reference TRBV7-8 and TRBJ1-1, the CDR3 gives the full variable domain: GAGVSQSPRYKVAKRGQDVALRCDPISGHVSLFWYQQALGQGPEFLTYFQNEAQLDKSGLPSDRFFAERPEGSVSTLKIQRTQQEDSAVYLCASSPTGWGTEAFFGQGTRLTVV.

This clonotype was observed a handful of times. CDR3 region: CASSPRPTGGSYEQYF. DNA of the CDR3: TGTGCCAGCAGCCCTCGTCCGACAGGGGGGTCCTACGAGCAGTACTTC. The V call is TRBV11-2, the J call TRBJ2-7; 9 nucleotides agree with TRBD1. Germline-derived CDR1 and CDR2 are SGHAT and FQNNGV. V trimming: 5 bases; J trimming: 1 base; junction bases outside the gene matches: 9. The CDR3 consists of 16 residues. The full variable domain, with the rest looked up from reference TRBV11-2 and TRBJ2-7, is EAGVAQSPRYKIIEKRQSVAFWCNPISGHATLYWYQQILGQGPKLLIQFQNNGVVDDSQLPKDRFSAERLKGVDSTLKIQPAKLEDSAVYLCASSPRPTGGSYEQYFGPGTRLTVT.

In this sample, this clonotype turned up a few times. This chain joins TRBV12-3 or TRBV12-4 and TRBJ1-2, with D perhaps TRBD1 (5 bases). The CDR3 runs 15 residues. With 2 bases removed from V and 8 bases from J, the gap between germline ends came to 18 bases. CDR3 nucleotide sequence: TGTGCCAGCAGTTTATATGGTCGGGGGTTTTCAGGCTACACCTTC. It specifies CASSLYGRGFSGYTF.